These T cell receptor beta chains were read from a single sample in a study of T cells in Graves' hyperthyroidism and ophthalmopathy. TCRdb ran MiXCR on the multiplex PCR reads and lists one entry per CDR3 protein. The sample has 700,000 or so distinct CDR3 sequences; around 13% are singletons. Sequencing was carried out using blood. These receptors all stem from a woman aged 50 to 65 with Graves' ophthalmopathy. Both conserved end residues are part of each CDR3. The order of the fields is D gene, J gene, clone size, CDR3 length, V gene, CDR3 protein, CDR3 DNA. D genes are given only for firm matches. The size entry is marked missing in some rows and otherwise reads once, few, many or a size class.

>TRBD2|TRBJ2-3|many|15|TRBV5-1
CASSPLTSGTDTQYF
TGCGCCAGCAGCCCCCTGACTAGCGGAACAGATACGCAGTATTTT
>-|TRBJ1-1|many|14|TRBV6-2/TRBV6-3
CASRNGQMNTEVFF
TGTGCCAGCAGGAACGGACAGATGAACACTGAAGTTTTCTTT
>TRBD1|TRBJ2-7|many|13|TRBV10-3
CAIRQGNSYEQYF
TGTGCCATAAGACAGGGAAATTCCTACGAGCAGTACTTC
>TRBD2|TRBJ2-2|-|16|TRBV5-8
CASSLELAGGRGELFF
TGTGCCAGCAGCTTGGAACTAGCGGGAGGCCGGGGGGAGCTGTTTTTT
>TRBD1|TRBJ2-1|-|15|TRBV7-6
CASSLAGTGWNEQFF
TGTGCCAGCAGCTTAGCCGGGACAGGGTGGAATGAGCAGTTCTTC
>-|TRBJ1-5|few|14|TRBV6-2/TRBV6-3
CASQLTGREQPQHF
TGTGCCAGCCAGTTAACAGGGAGAGAGCAGCCCCAGCATTTT
>-|TRBJ1-1|many|12|TRBV20-1
CSASGQNTEAFF
TGCAGTGCTAGCGGACAGAACACTGAAGCTTTCTTT
>-|TRBJ2-2|many|15|TRBV7-2
CASSLSGSATGELFF
TGTGCCAGCAGCTTAAGTGGGTCAGCCACCGGGGAGCTGTTTTTT
>TRBD2|TRBJ2-7|-|15|TRBV5-1
CASSLIGTSGYEQYF
TGCGCCAGCAGCTTGATTGGGACTAGCGGGTACGAGCAGTACTTC
>TRBD1|TRBJ1-6|many|17|TRBV18
CASSPRQIGQGSSPLHF
TGTGCCAGCTCACCTCGGCAGATCGGACAGGGGTCTTCACCCCTCCACTTT
>-|TRBJ2-1|-|11|TRBV25-1
CASSEHREQFF
TGTGCCAGCAGTGAGCACCGTGAGCAGTTCTTC
>-|TRBJ2-7|-|15|TRBV6-1
CASTPEGGYSYEQYF
TGTGCCAGCACCCCTGAAGGTGGCTACTCCTACGAGCAGTACTTC
>TRBD1|TRBJ1-2|many|16|TRBV2
CASSEVAGGTIYGYTF
TGTGCCAGCAGTGAGGTGGCAGGGGGCACGATCTATGGCTACACCTTC
>TRBD1|TRBJ2-1|-|15|TRBV19
CASSVEPNRGQEQFF
TGTGCCAGTAGTGTCGAACCTAACAGGGGGCAAGAGCAGTTCTTC
>TRBD1|TRBJ2-2|few|17|TRBV7-3
CASSLTGTGEFGGELFF
TGTGCCAGCAGCTTAACCGGGACAGGGGAGTTCGGCGGGGAGCTGTTTTTT
>-|TRBJ2-5|many|14|TRBV29-1
CSVSPSVNGETQYF
TGCAGCGTCTCCCCGAGTGTGAACGGAGAGACCCAGTACTTC
>TRBD2|TRBJ2-7|-|13|TRBV6-1
CASSQSGSHEQYF
TGTGCCAGCAGTCAGAGCGGGAGTCACGAGCAGTACTTC
>TRBD2|TRBJ2-3|few|18|TRBV12-5
CASGLVLAGGPRPDTQYF
TGTGCTAGTGGTTTGGTACTAGCGGGAGGGCCTCGGCCAGATACGCAGTATTTT
>TRBD1|TRBJ1-2|many|15|TRBV7-2
CASSLAPQGAGGYTF
TGTGCCAGCAGCTTAGCCCCCCAGGGGGCAGGGGGCTACACCTTC
>-|TRBJ1-1|many|15|TRBV6-6
CASSYSGQRNTEAFF
TGTGCCAGCAGTTACTCCGGACAGAGGAACACTGAAGCTTTCTTT
>-|TRBJ2-1|-|15|TRBV9
CASSVGVTTYNEQFF
TGTGCCAGCAGCGTAGGCGTTACCACCTACAATGAGCAGTTCTTC